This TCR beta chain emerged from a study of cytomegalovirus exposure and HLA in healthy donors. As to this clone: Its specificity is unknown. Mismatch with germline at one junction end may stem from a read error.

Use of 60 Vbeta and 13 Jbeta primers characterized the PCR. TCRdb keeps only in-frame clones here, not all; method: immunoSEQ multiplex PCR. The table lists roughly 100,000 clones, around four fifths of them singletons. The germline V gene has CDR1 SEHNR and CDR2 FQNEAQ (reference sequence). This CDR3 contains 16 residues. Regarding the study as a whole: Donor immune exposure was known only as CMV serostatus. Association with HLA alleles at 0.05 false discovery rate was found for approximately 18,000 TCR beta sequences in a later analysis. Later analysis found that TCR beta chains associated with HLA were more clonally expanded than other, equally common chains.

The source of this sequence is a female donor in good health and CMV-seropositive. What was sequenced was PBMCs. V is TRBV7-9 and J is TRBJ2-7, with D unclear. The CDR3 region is CSSSLVAVQSSYEQYF. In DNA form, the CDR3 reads TGTTCCAGCAGCTTAGTAGCCGTTCAAAGCTCCTACGAGCAGTACTTC.